The 14 T cell receptor beta chains below were found in one sample sequenced in a study of cytomegalovirus exposure and HLA in healthy donors. The PCR ran on 60 Vbeta and 13 Jbeta primers. Profiling relied on immunoSEQ multiplex PCR, and the TCRdb table lists in-frame clones only, not all of them. The sample includes 60,000 to 80,000 clones. The specimen sequenced was PBMCs. These receptor sequences come from a middle-aged man in good health and CMV-seronegative.

The chain uses TRBV5-6 and TRBJ1-5, with 9 positions matching TRBD1. CDR3 size: 18 residues. Germline V gives CDR1 SGHDT, CDR2 YYEEEE. V lost 3 bases to trimming and J lost 2 bases; unmatched junction nucleotides: 12. The CDR3 region has the DNA TGTGCCAGCAGCTCTTCGTACAGGGGGCGAATAGGCAATCAGCCCCAGCATTTT. Amino acids: CASSSSYRGRIGNQPQHF.

J is TRBJ1-6 and V is TRBV7-9; 9 bases line up with TRBD1. V was clipped by 6 bases and J by 4 bases; unmatched bases: 7. This CDR3 has 16 amino acids. The V gene's germline CDR1 is SEHNR and CDR2 FQNEAQ (reference sequence). DNA of the CDR3: TGTGCCAGCAGGACCGGGACAGGGAATTATAATTCACCCCTCCACTTT. This encodes CASRTGTGNYNSPLHF.

V is TRBV2 and J is TRBJ2-7, with TRBD2 matching over 14 bases. The CDR3 has 15 amino acids. Germline CDR1 reads SNHLY; CDR2 reads FYNNEI. Trimming removed 6 bases from V and 7 bases from J; junction bases left unmatched: 8. The CDR3 region is CASRPGLAGVGEQYF. The CDR3 DNA reads TGTGCCAGCAGACCGGGACTAGCGGGAGTGGGGGAGCAGTACTTC. Full variable domain (remainder filled in from reference TRBV2 and TRBJ2-7): EPEVTQTPSHQVTQMGQEVILRCVPISNHLYFYWYRQILGQKVEFLVSFYNNEISEKSEIFDDQFSVERPDGSNFTLKIRSTKLEDSAMYFCASRPGLAGVGEQYFGPGTRLTVT.

The chain carries TRBV30 and TRBJ2-2, with 9 bases matching TRBD1. The CDR3 contains 14 residues. The trim removed 3 bases at V and 1 base at J, leaving 0 bases unmatched. Looked up from germline, CDR1 is GTSNPN and CDR2 is SVGIG (reference sequence). The CDR3 spells CAWRDRGNTGELFF. In nucleotides, the CDR3 is TGTGCCTGGAGGGACAGGGGGAACACCGGGGAGCTGTTTTTT.

The chain is built from TRBV19 and TRBJ2-7, with 9 bases identical to TRBD1. The germline CDR1 and CDR2 sequences are LNHDA and SQIVND (reference sequence). This CDR3 region has 14 residues. J lost 9 bases, V lost 1 base, and 7 bases had no gene match. The DNA for the CDR3 is TGTGCCAGTAGTATAGGCGGGACAGGGATCGGGCAGTACTTC. Translated: CASSIGGTGIGQYF.

The DNA for the CDR3 is TGTGCCAGCAGCTTCGGGGGGTACGGAAACACCATATATTTT. Protein sequence: CASSFGGYGNTIYF. The rearrangement joins TRBV11-3 to TRBJ1-3, with D possibly matching TRBD1 (5 bases). Germline-derived CDR1 and CDR2 are SGHNT and YENEEA. Trimming stripped 3 bases from V and 4 bases from J, with 10 bases between. This CDR3 is built from 14 residues.

This sequence joins TRBV27 and TRBJ1-3; 10 nucleotides line up with TRBD1. V was clipped by 6 bases and J by 5 bases; unmatched bases: 1. The CDR3 length is 13 residues. Germline V gene data show CDR1 as MNHEY and CDR2 as SMNVEV (reference sequence). The CDR3 sequence is CASRGQGRNTIYF. CDR3 bases: TGTGCCAGCAGGGGACAGGGGAGAAACACCATATATTTT.

The gene calls are TRBV7-9 and TRBJ1-4; 8 bases agree with TRBD1. The CDR3 has 16 residues. Germline lookup yields CDR1 SEHNR and CDR2 FQNEAQ (reference sequence). V lost 0 bases, J lost 7 bases, and 7 bases stayed unmatched. CDR3 DNA sequence: TGTGCCAGCAGCTTAGCGTCAGGGGGCCGGGGTGAAAAACTGTTTTTT. This gives the protein CASSLASGGRGEKLFF.

The chain employs TRBV5-1 and TRBJ1-1; D is undetermined. This CDR3 spans 16 amino acids. Trimming took off 1 base at V and 3 bases at J, with 16 bases between the two ends. Looked up from germline, CDR1 is SGHRS and CDR2 is YFSETQ. CDR3 residues: CASSLFPGIKDTEAFF. The CDR3 bases are TGCGCCAGCAGCTTGTTTCCGGGGATTAAGGACACTGAAGCTTTCTTT.

The V call is TRBV5-5, the J call TRBJ1-3; D is unresolved. Deletions cut 1 base from V and 0 bases from J, with 5 bases between. This CDR3 has 14 residues. Looked up from germline, CDR1 is SGHKS and CDR2 is YYEKEE (reference sequence). CDR3 sequence: CASSLIISGNTIYF. CDR3 sequence (DNA): TGTGCCAGCAGCTTGATTATCTCTGGAAACACCATATATTTT.

CDR3 in amino acids: CSVQQRQGAPNGYTF. The CDR3 nucleotides are TGCAGCGTTCAACAGAGGCAGGGGGCGCCGAATGGCTACACCTTC. The chain combines TRBV29-1 with TRBJ1-2; 8 bases fit TRBD1. Trimming took 5 bases from V and 6 from J; bases not matched to a gene: 14. Looked up from germline, CDR1 is SQVTM and CDR2 is ANQGSEA. The CDR3 contains 15 residues.

The rearrangement links TRBV9 to TRBJ1-2; no reliable D call. The CDR3 is made up of 13 amino acids. V lost 0 bases, J lost 7 bases, and 10 bases lay in between. From germline, CDR1 is SGDLS and CDR2 YYNGEE. This CDR3 is CASSVVSGFGYTF. DNA for the CDR3: TGTGCCAGCAGCGTAGTATCCGGGTTTGGCTACACCTTC.

The V call is TRBV13, the J call TRBJ1-6, with D possibly matching TRBD1 (5 bases). The germline V and J ends were trimmed by 6 bases and 2 bases, with 17 bases remaining between them. This CDR3 has 17 amino acids. CDR1 PRHDT and CDR2 FYEKMQ come from the germline V gene (reference sequence). The CDR3 reads CASSNERDSTYNSPLHF. In DNA form, the CDR3 reads TGTGCCAGCAGTAACGAAAGGGACTCTACCTATAATTCACCCCTCCACTTT.

V and J are TRBV28 and TRBJ2-7; TRBD1 is a possible D gene (5 bases). V gave up 7 bases and J gave up 2 bases, with 18 bases separating them. In germline, CDR1 is MDHEN, CDR2 SYDVKM. This CDR3 has 15 amino acids. CDR3 DNA: TGTGCCAGCACCGGCGGCGTTAAAGGGGCCTACGAGCAGTACTTC. This translates into CASTGGVKGAYEQYF.